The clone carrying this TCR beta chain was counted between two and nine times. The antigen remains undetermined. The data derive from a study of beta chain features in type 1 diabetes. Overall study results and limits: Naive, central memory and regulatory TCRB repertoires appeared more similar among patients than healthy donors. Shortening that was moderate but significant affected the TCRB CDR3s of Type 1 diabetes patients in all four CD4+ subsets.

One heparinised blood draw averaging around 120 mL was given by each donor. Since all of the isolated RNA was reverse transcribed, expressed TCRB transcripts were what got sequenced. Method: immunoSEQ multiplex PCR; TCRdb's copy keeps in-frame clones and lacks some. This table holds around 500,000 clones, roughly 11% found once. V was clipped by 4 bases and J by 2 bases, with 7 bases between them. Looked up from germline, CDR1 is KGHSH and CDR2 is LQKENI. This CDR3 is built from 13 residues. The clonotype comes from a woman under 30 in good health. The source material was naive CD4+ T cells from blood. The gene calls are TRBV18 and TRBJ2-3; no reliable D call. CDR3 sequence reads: CASSLRITDTQYF. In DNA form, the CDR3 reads TGTGCCAGCTCACTAAGGATCACAGATACGCAGTATTTT.